This T cell receptor (beta chain) was sequenced during a study of blood T cell repertoires in COVID-19. About the study: Samples came from the United States, Italy and Spain, spanning acute and convalescent COVID-19. T cells, B-cell-depleted T cells, or PBMCs supplied cDNA or gDNA.

Per the study methods: Reference gene primer amplification gave nucleated cell count estimates. Assay used: immunoSEQ multiplex PCR; TCRdb lists only in-frame clones, some missing. V and J calls and clone size are those listed in that table; D and trimming were worked out from the DNA. The repertoire holds 200,000 or so clones, with under 85% as singletons. The J segment lost 4 bases and the V segment lost 4 bases, leaving 7 bases of the junction unmatched. The CDR3 runs to 16 residues. Germline-derived CDR1 and CDR2 are SSHAT and FNYEAQ (reference sequence). The chain has TRBV7-7 and TRBJ2-5, with 12 bases identical to TRBD2. The sample taken for sequencing was peripheral blood. The clonotype originates from a man in his 60s with active or convalescent COVID-19. The CDR3 nucleotides are TGTGCCAGCAGCTCAATGGTGGGACTAGCGGGAGAGACCCAGTACTTC. It yields the protein CASSSMVGLAGETQYF.